This T cell receptor beta chain was observed in a study of cytomegalovirus exposure and HLA in healthy donors. Study conclusions and caveats: By a later analysis, the bulk of CMV-associated TCR beta chains appeared HLA-restricted. An ancestry cluster, one associated with Asian ancestry, reportedly showed fewer N-insertions than the approximately 670-donor mean in a later analysis.

As regards this clone: Its cognate antigen is unknown.

PCR amplification relied on 60 Vbeta primers (plus 13 Jbeta primers). Some clones are missing from TCRdb's copy, which holds only in-frame ones; the method was immunoSEQ multiplex PCR. Here the sample spans fewer than 250,000 clones, roughly 80% being singletons. The CDR3 covers 16 residues. Germline trimming cut 4 bases from V and 1 base from J; bases unmatched to any gene: 7. CDR1 and CDR2 from the germline V gene are SEHNR and FQNEAQ (reference sequence). What was sequenced was PBMCs. The clonotype comes from a man aged 25 to 40 in good health and CMV-seronegative. The V and J genes are TRBV7-9 and TRBJ1-2; 9 bases are a match to TRBD1. CDR3 amino acids: CASSWARTGVNYGYTF. CDR3 nucleotides: TGTGCCAGCAGCTGGGCACGGACAGGGGTTAACTATGGCTACACCTTC.